This passage covers 25 T cell receptor beta chains from one sample sequenced in a study of blood T cell repertoires in COVID-19. Libraries were prepared by immunoSEQ multiplex PCR; TCRdb keeps only in-frame clonotypes and omits some of them. The table includes about 220,000 clones, roughly four fifths detected once. What was sequenced was PBMCs or T cells enriched from blood (not recorded which). The receptors were gathered from a woman between 50 and 59 years old who had been exposed to COVID-19.

The chain couples TRBV6-5 to TRBJ2-7, with 11 bases fitting TRBD2. The germline gives CDR1 MNHEY, CDR2 SVGAGI. J was trimmed by 0 bases and V by 6 bases; bases with no gene match: 4. The CDR3 extends over 15 amino acids. CDR3 sequence: CASRETSGVSYEQYF. In DNA form, the CDR3 reads TGTGCCAGCAGGGAGACTAGCGGGGTCTCCTACGAGCAGTACTTC.

This clone was seen only once. The chain employs TRBV7-8 and TRBJ2-7; 9 positions match TRBD1. There are 14 residues in the CDR3. V shed 6 bases and J 6 bases; nucleotides not matched to a gene: 9. Germline CDR1 SGHVS, CDR2 FQNEAQ. This CDR3 reads CASSFYYRGREQYF. CDR3 nucleotides: TGTGCCAGCAGTTTTTACTACAGGGGGCGCGAGCAGTACTTC.

The V and J genes are TRBV6-1 and TRBJ1-5; TRBD1 agrees at 7 bases. The V gene's germline CDR1 is MNHNS and CDR2 SASEGT. With 4 bases clipped from V and 0 bases from J, the junction kept 6 bases outside the gene matches. This CDR3 has 16 residues. The CDR3 DNA sequence: TGTGCCAGCAGTGTTGGACAGGCCGCTAGCAATCAGCCCCAGCATTTT. Amino acid sequence: CASSVGQAASNQPQHF.

The rearrangement uses TRBV4-3 and TRBJ2-1, with TRBD2 as a possible D gene (6 bases). Deletions cut 1 base from V and 4 bases from J, with 17 bases between. Per germline, CDR1 LGHNA and CDR2 YSLEER. The CDR3 totals 17 residues. CDR3: CASSQGTQSGRYNEQFF. The DNA of the CDR3 is TGCGCCAGCAGCCAAGGCACACAAAGCGGGCGGTACAATGAGCAGTTCTTC.

This clone was seen only a few times. V usage is TRBV29-1 and J usage is TRBJ1-2, with TRBD1 identical over 7 bases. CDR1 and CDR2 (germline): SQVTM, ANQGSEA. CDR3 length: 13 amino acids. Losses at the gene ends were 6 bases for V and 3 bases for J; bases not matched to a gene: 7. The CDR3 DNA follows: TGCAGCGTCCGGAGGCAGGGGGACTATGGCTACACCTTC. Protein: CSVRRQGDYGYTF.

This clone occurred once. The chain combines TRBV10-3 with TRBJ1-1; D is ambiguous. Germline V gene lookup returns CDR1 ENHRY and CDR2 SYGVKD. The CDR3 covers 12 residues. The V end was cut by 7 bases, the J end by 5 bases, with 11 bases between. The CDR3: CAITDSGTEAFF. Here the CDR3 DNA reads TGTGCCATCACCGATTCAGGAACTGAAGCTTTCTTT.

The chain joins TRBV27 to TRBJ1-1, with D perhaps matching TRBD1 (5 bases). Germline V gene lookup returns CDR1 MNHEY and CDR2 SMNVEV (reference sequence). The CDR3 covers 11 residues. Trimming took off 3 bases at V and 7 bases at J, with 6 bases between the two ends. The CDR3 sequence: CASSFGGEAFF. The CDR3 coding sequence is TGTGCCAGCAGTTTCGGGGGTGAAGCTTTCTTT.

V is TRBV27 and J is TRBJ1-5; D might be TRBD1 (6 bases). Germline CDR1 MNHEY, CDR2 SMNVEV (reference sequence). This CDR3 has 16 residues. Trimming took 4 bases from V and 2 from J, leaving 15 bases between them. CDR3 sequence (DNA): TGTGCCAGCAGTTCACAGGGACCCGTTGGCAATCAGCCCCAGCATTTT. It translates to CASSSQGPVGNQPQHF.

The chain combines TRBV10-3 with TRBJ2-6; 9 bases align to TRBD2. This CDR3 has 17 amino acids. Germline V lookup: CDR1 ENHRY, CDR2 SYGVKD. Trimming took 4 bases from V and 1 from J; bases not matched to a gene: 5. CDR3 sequence (DNA): TGTGCCATCAGTGGACTAGCGGCAATTTCTGGGGCCAACGTCCTGACTTTC. The encoded protein is CAISGLAAISGANVLTF.

The chain carries TRBV20-1 and TRBJ2-1; possibly TRBD1 for D (6 bases). CDR3 length equals 11 residues. Germline V CDR1 and CDR2: DFQATT, SNEGSKA (reference sequence). V lost 5 bases and J lost 7, with 9 bases in between. The CDR3 sequence: CSAQRGNEQFF. In nucleotides, the CDR3 is TGCAGTGCTCAAAGGGGGAATGAGCAGTTCTTC.

This chain uses TRBV19 with TRBJ2-1; TRBD2 matches at 12 bases. The CDR3 length is 15 residues. Unmatched junction bases numbered 8, after V lost 0 bases and J lost 14 bases. Germline V gene sequence: CDR1 LNHDA, CDR2 SQIVND (reference sequence). The CDR3 region has the DNA TGTGCCAGTAGTATAGATCGCACTAGCGGGGGGATAGAGTTCTTC. Protein: CASSIDRTSGGIEFF.

As regards this clone: The identical CDR3 is also encoded by other nucleotide sequences in the sample. The V gene is TRBV7-2, the J gene TRBJ1-3; 7 bases line up with TRBD1. Unmatched junction bases numbered 0, after V lost 3 bases and J lost 4 bases. Germline CDR1 reads SGHTA; CDR2 reads FQGNSA. The CDR3 is 13 residues long. CDR3 bases: TGTGCCAGCAGCTTGGGACAGGGAAACACCATATATTTT. Its translation is CASSLGQGNTIYF.

This chain links TRBV7-9 with TRBJ1-6, with D unresolved. CDR3 length: 14 amino acids. V was trimmed by 5 bases and J by 10 bases, leaving 15 bases between them. The germline gives CDR1 SEHNR, CDR2 FQNEAQ (reference sequence). CDR3 loop: CASSAGRGGSPLHF. The DNA for the CDR3 is TGTGCCAGCAGCGCTGGTCGGGGAGGATCACCCCTCCACTTT.

This chain joins TRBV4-3 and TRBJ1-2, with 9 bases that match TRBD1. The V and J ends lost 0 bases and 8 bases, in that order; junction bases with no gene match: 10. Germline CDR1 LGHNA, CDR2 YSLEER. This CDR3 has 16 amino acids. This chain's CDR3 is CASSQDLSPGQGGYTF. The CDR3 DNA reads as TGCGCCAGCAGCCAAGATTTGTCACCGGGACAGGGAGGCTACACCTTC.

This clone was seen a few times. This chain uses TRBV19 with TRBJ2-7; TRBD2 matches 8 bases. Trimming cost V 6 bases and J 5 bases; bases outside gene matches: 6. The CDR3 is 13 amino acids. Germline-derived CDR1 and CDR2 are LNHDA and SQIVND (reference sequence). CDR3 nucleotide sequence: TGTGCCAGTAGGGCGCGAGCGGGGGACGAGCAGTACTTC. Translation: CASRARAGDEQYF.

This chain uses TRBV7-2 with TRBJ2-1, with 8 positions matching TRBD1. Germline lookup yields CDR1 SGHTA and CDR2 FQGNSA. The CDR3 sequence is 17 residues long. Trimming at V came to 0 bases and at J to 5 bases, leaving 9 bases not matched to a gene. The CDR3 is CASSLAGPGQANNEQFF. CDR3 coding DNA: TGTGCCAGCAGCTTAGCTGGTCCGGGACAGGCAAACAATGAGCAGTTCTTC.

This clone was recorded a few times. The genes are TRBV7-8 and TRBJ1-1, with D possibly being TRBD1 (6 bases). The ends were cut back, 0 bases at V and 0 bases at J, with 14 bases in the middle. Germline V CDR1 and CDR2: SGHVS, FQNEAQ. This CDR3 has 17 amino acids. The CDR3 DNA is TGTGCCAGCAGCTTAGCGGGGGCAGGGGCGATGAACACTGAAGCTTTCTTT. It encodes CASSLAGAGAMNTEAFF. Full variable domain (missing parts from reference TRBV7-8 and TRBJ1-1): GAGVSQSPRYKVAKRGQDVALRCDPISGHVSLFWYQQALGQGPEFLTYFQNEAQLDKSGLPSDRFFAERPEGSVSTLKIQRTQQEDSAVYLCASSLAGAGAMNTEAFFGQGTRLTVV.

The chain has TRBV12-3 or TRBV12-4 and TRBJ2-3; D perhaps matches TRBD1 (6 bases). V lost 6 bases and J lost 5, with 12 bases in between. The CDR3 covers 13 residues. CDR3 loop: CASRGRGKDTQYF. The CDR3 coding sequence is TGTGCCAGCAGAGGCAGGGGTAAAGATACGCAGTATTTT.

This chain joins TRBV11-2 and TRBJ1-1; D unresolved. V dropped 0 bases and J dropped 5 bases, with 13 bases sitting between them. The CDR3 runs 15 residues. Germline CDR1 SGHAT, CDR2 FQNNGV. CDR3 bases: TGTGCCAGCAGCTTAGAAGGAGGGATTCGAACTGAAGCTTTCTTT. Its protein is CASSLEGGIRTEAFF.

V is TRBV29-1 and J is TRBJ1-1, with 9 nucleotides matching TRBD1. Germline loops: CDR1 SQVTM, CDR2 ANQGSEA. Trimming removed 2 bases from V and 5 bases from J; junction bases left unmatched: 6. CDR3 length: 14 amino acids. CDR3 bases: TGCAGCGTTGAATTAGGGACAGGGAGAACTGAAGCTTTCTTT. Protein: CSVELGTGRTEAFF. Complete variable domain (other parts from reference TRBV29-1 and TRBJ1-1): SAVISQKPSRDICQRGTSLTIQCQVDSQVTMMFWYRQQPGQSLTLIATANQGSEATYESGFVIDKFPISRPNLTFSTLTVSNMSPEDSSIYLCSVELGTGRTEAFFGQGTRLTVV.

The chain couples TRBV19 to TRBJ1-4; 8 bases fit TRBD1. The length of the CDR3 is 15 residues. The germline gives CDR1 LNHDA, CDR2 SQIVND (reference sequence). With V trimmed by 8 bases and J by 0 bases, 5 bases remained unmatched. CDR3 DNA: TGTGCCAGTCGACAGGGGTCGACAACTAATGAAAAACTGTTTTTT. Translated: CASRQGSTTNEKLFF.

This clone was counted a few times. The rearrangement uses TRBV3-1 (or the pseudogene TRBV3-2) and TRBJ2-1; D is perhaps TRBD2 (6 bases). Germline values: CDR1 LGHDT, CDR2 YNNKEL (reference sequence). CDR3 length: 16 amino acids. Deletions cut 4 bases from V and 9 bases from J, with 22 bases between. CDR3 sequence (DNA): TGTGCCAGCAGCCGGGACTCCTCTACGTCTACAAGTGAGCAGTTCTTC. Protein product: CASSRDSSTSTSEQFF.

The J gene is TRBJ1-1, the V gene TRBV29-1, with a possible D match to TRBD1 (5 bases). Germline lookup yields CDR1 SQVTM and CDR2 ANQGSEA. Trimming removed 7 bases at V and 4 bases at J, with 16 bases between. The CDR3 sequence is 13 residues long. CDR3 sequence: CSAHRREGTEAFF. CDR3 DNA sequence: TGCAGCGCCCACCGCAGGGAGGGCACTGAAGCTTTCTTT.

The chain carries TRBV3-1 (or the pseudogene TRBV3-2) and TRBJ1-5; possible D gene TRBD1, 6 bases. Germline loops: CDR1 LGHDT, CDR2 YNNKEL (reference sequence). The V end lost 1 base, the J end lost 7 bases, and 8 bases lay between the germline ends. CDR3 length: 13 residues. CDR3 protein: CASSQAGVQPQHF. In nucleotides, the CDR3 is TGTGCCAGCAGCCAAGCAGGGGTGCAGCCCCAGCATTTT.

This clone was seen just once. V and J are TRBV2 and TRBJ1-2; 10 bases are a match to TRBD1. J gave up 4 bases and V 3 bases, and 2 bases lay outside the gene matches. Germline CDR1 and CDR2: SNHLY and FYNNEI. The CDR3 extends over 14 amino acids. DNA for the CDR3: TGTGCCAGCAGTGAGGGACAGGGGACCTATGGCTACACCTTC. Amino acids: CASSEGQGTYGYTF.